Each of the 23 T cell receptor beta chains below was sequenced from the same sample in a study of cytomegalovirus exposure and HLA in healthy donors (dated by TCRdb to between 2016 and 2019). Libraries were constructed by the immunoSEQ multiplex PCR assay. The multiplex PCR relied on a mix of 60 forward primers for TCR Vbeta segments and 13 reverse primers for TCR Jbeta segments. The source is immuneACCESS, and TCRdb retained only in-frame sequences with V and J called. Part of the clones is not carried over; for the studies checked, unresolved V genes explain less than half of this, and the remainder is unexplained. Within this sample are about 150,000 clones, with about 70% of them counted one time only. Roughly a tenth of the sample goes to the ten largest clones. What was sequenced was PBMCs. Receptors originate from a man aged 30 to 39 in good health and CMV-seropositive.

The sample holds a few counts of this clone. This chain links TRBV21-1 with TRBJ1-1; TRBD1 is taken as the D call from the table, unchecked against the DNA. TRBV21-1 is termed a pseudogene. This CDR3 contains 15 residues. The CDR3 loop is CASSKVVTGNTEAFF. Written as DNA, the CDR3 is TGTGCCAGCAGCAAAGTGGTCACAGGGAACACTGAAGCTTTCTTT.

This clone was counted only a few times. This chain links TRBV7-2 with TRBJ1-1, with no clear D. The CDR3 length is 14 residues. Trimming stripped 4 bases from V and 1 base from J, with 10 bases between. Germline V gene lookup returns CDR1 SGHTA and CDR2 FQGNSA. The chain's CDR3 is CASSWPGRNTEAFF. CDR3 nucleotides: TGTGCCAGCAGCTGGCCCGGGAGGAACACTGAAGCTTTCTTT.

The genes are TRBV19 and TRBJ1-5; 10 bases are a match to TRBD1. The CDR3 totals 15 residues. V lost 7 bases, J lost 5 bases, and 8 bases stayed unmatched. Germline V gene lookup returns CDR1 LNHDA and CDR2 SQIVND (reference sequence). CDR3 loop: CASMWGDRGHQPQHF. The CDR3 DNA follows: TGTGCCAGTATGTGGGGGGACAGGGGACATCAGCCCCAGCATTTT.

The rearrangement uses TRBV6-5 and TRBJ1-5; D remains ambiguous. Germline V CDR1 and CDR2: MNHEY, SVGAGI. The CDR3 has 13 amino acids. The V and J ends lost 7 bases and 4 bases respectively, with 11 bases between them. The CDR3 nucleotides are TGTGCCAGCAAGTTAGATAATAATCAGCCCCAGCATTTT. Protein product: CASKLDNNQPQHF.

DNA of the CDR3: TGCGCCAGCAGCTTACCCGGGGAACCCAACACAGATACGCAGTATTTT. It specifies CASSLPGEPNTDTQYF. J is TRBJ2-3 and V is TRBV5-1, with D possibly being TRBD2 (5 bases). The CDR3 totals 16 residues. V was pared by 2 bases and J by 2 bases, with 15 bases between. CDR1 is SGHRS, CDR2 YFSETQ, per germline.

V and J are TRBV15 and TRBJ2-7; D remains ambiguous. The CDR3 is 15 amino acids. The germline V gene encodes CDR1 LNHNV and CDR2 YYDKDF (reference sequence). V lost 1 base and J 3 bases, leaving 13 bases between the germline ends. The CDR3 bases are TGTGCCACCAGCAGAGTGTCAGATAGCCTCTACGAGCAGTACTTC. Protein product: CATSRVSDSLYEQYF.

The chain employs TRBV7-8 and TRBJ2-2; possibly TRBD1 for D (5 bases). Trimming took off 5 bases at V and 4 bases at J, with 14 bases between the two ends. Germline V lookup: CDR1 SGHVS, CDR2 FQNEAQ. The CDR3 runs 15 residues. This CDR3 is CASSPIIGATGELFF. CDR3 nucleotide sequence: TGTGCCAGCAGCCCTATAATTGGGGCCACCGGGGAGCTGTTTTTT.

The chain employs TRBV5-4 and TRBJ2-7; D possibly corresponds to TRBD1 (6 bases). The CDR3 is 14 residues long. From germline, CDR1 is SGHNT and CDR2 YYREEE (reference sequence). V was clipped by 2 bases and J by 3 bases, with 12 bases between them. The CDR3, as DNA: TGTGCCAGCAGCTTACAGGGCGGAGGCTACGAGCAGTACTTC. Its translation is CASSLQGGGYEQYF.

The chain uses TRBV5-5 and TRBJ1-5; D might be TRBD1 (6 bases). The CDR3 covers 13 residues. The V gene lost 1 base and the J gene lost 4 bases, with 6 bases spanning the gap. CDR1 and CDR2 (germline): SGHKS, YYEKEE (reference sequence). DNA for the CDR3: TGTGCCAGCAGCTTGCAGGGGAATCAGCCCCAGCATTTT. This codes for CASSLQGNQPQHF.

This clone was recorded a few times. Its ends do not fully match the called genes, so a read error is possible. The gene calls are TRBV7-9 and TRBJ2-6, with 7 nucleotides matching TRBD1. The CDR3 covers 16 residues. The V gene's germline CDR1 is SEHNR and CDR2 FQNEAQ (reference sequence). The CDR3 reads CSRMNTGESGANVLTF. Here the CDR3 DNA reads TGTTCCAGGATGAACACAGGGGAGTCTGGGGCCAACGTCCTGACTTTC.

CDR3 coding DNA: TGTGCCAGCAACTACCAGGGGGCAAATTCACCCCTCCACTTT. Its translation is CASNYQGANSPLHF. This sequence joins TRBV27 and TRBJ1-6, with 8 positions matching TRBD1. J was trimmed by 7 bases and V by 7 bases; bases with no gene match: 6. The CDR3 is made up of 14 amino acids. Germline CDR1 is MNHEY and CDR2 is SMNVEV (reference sequence).

The chain has TRBV28 and TRBJ1-5, with a possible D match to TRBD1 (5 bases). Trimming took off 8 bases at V and 6 bases at J, with 14 bases between the two ends. The CDR3 sequence is 13 residues long. The V gene's germline CDR1 is MDHEN and CDR2 SYDVKM. CDR3 in DNA: TGTGCCAGCCGGGGGAGGGGCCGTCAGCCCCAGCATTTT. Its protein product is CASRGRGRQPQHF.

The chain has TRBV6-5 and TRBJ2-5, with D possibly being TRBD1 (6 bases). Germline V gene lookup returns CDR1 MNHEY and CDR2 SVGAGI. The CDR3 totals 12 residues. The V end was cut by 6 bases, the J end by 4 bases, with 9 bases between. CDR3 loop: CASRMTGETQYF. CDR3 in DNA: TGTGCCAGCAGGATGACAGGAGAGACCCAGTACTTC.

This clone was recorded a few times. The V call is TRBV10-1, the J call TRBJ2-3; D is undetermined. V lost 3 bases and J 6 bases, leaving 16 bases between the germline ends. The germline gives CDR1 WNHNN, CDR2 SYGVQD (reference sequence). The CDR3 length is 15 residues. CDR3 nucleotides: TGCGCCAGCAGTGATAGTAACGCTCTCTCGGATACGCAGTATTTT. It specifies CASSDSNALSDTQYF.

V usage is TRBV28 and J usage is TRBJ2-1; the match to TRBD1 covers 7 bases. There are 13 residues in the CDR3. The V gene's germline CDR1 is MDHEN and CDR2 SYDVKM. Unmatched junction bases numbered 5, after V lost 6 bases and J lost 6 bases. CDR3 in DNA: TGTGCCAGCAGAACAGGGGAAGGCAATGAGCAGTTCTTC. Amino acids: CASRTGEGNEQFF.

This clone is a singleton in its sample. This chain uses TRBV19 with TRBJ1-2; D is undetermined. Trimming shortened V by 9 bases and J by 2 bases, and 13 bases separated the two germline ends. The CDR3 is made up of 13 amino acids. Germline values: CDR1 LNHDA, CDR2 SQIVND (reference sequence). DNA of the CDR3: TGTGCCAGCGAAGGGTCGGGAAACTATGGCTACACCTTC. This gives the protein CASEGSGNYGYTF.

The gene calls are TRBV11-3 and TRBJ2-7; TRBD2 is a possible D gene (6 bases). The CDR3 spans 15 residues. Germline V lookup: CDR1 SGHNT, CDR2 YENEEA. The V end was cut by 5 bases, the J end by 2 bases, with 16 bases between. For the CDR3, the DNA is TGTGCCAGCAGCCGATTAGCGGCAGCAGCCTACGAGCAGTACTTC. Protein: CASSRLAAAAYEQYF.

The chain joins TRBV9 to TRBJ2-1, with 13 bases aligning to TRBD2. Trimming at V came to 3 bases and at J to 7 bases, leaving 4 bases not matched to a gene. Germline lookup yields CDR1 SGDLS and CDR2 YYNGEE. This CDR3 is built from 15 residues. The CDR3 here is CASSGMGLAGNEQFF. The CDR3 DNA reads TGTGCCAGCAGCGGTATGGGACTAGCGGGAAATGAGCAGTTCTTC.

This clone was observed a handful of times. The chain links TRBV5-1 to TRBJ1-2, with TRBD1 matching over 7 bases. Germline V gene data show CDR1 as SGHRS and CDR2 as YFSETQ. This CDR3 spans 15 amino acids. V was clipped by 4 bases and J by 6 bases; unmatched bases: 12. The CDR3 is CASSPSGTAVNGYTF. In DNA, the CDR3 is TGCGCCAGCAGCCCCTCGGGGACAGCCGTCAATGGCTACACCTTC. Full variable domain (outside the CDR3, taken from reference TRBV5-1 and TRBJ1-2): KAGVTQTPRYLIKTRGQQVTLSCSPISGHRSVSWYQQTPGQGLQFLFEYFSETQRNKGNFPGRFSGRQFSNSRSEMNVSTLELGDSALYLCASSPSGTAVNGYTFGSGTRLTVV.

This sequence joins TRBV6-1 and TRBJ1-1; maybe TRBD1 (6 bases). From germline, CDR1 is MNHNS and CDR2 SASEGT. Trimming stripped 2 bases from V and 0 bases from J, with 13 bases between. This CDR3 has 16 residues. CDR3 bases: TGTGCCAGCAGTGAAACCCCACAGGGAATGAACACTGAAGCTTTCTTT. This sequence encodes CASSETPQGMNTEAFF.

The gene calls are TRBV6-5 and TRBJ2-7; TRBD1 is a possible D gene (5 bases). Trimming pared 5 bases from V and 5 bases from J, leaving 16 bases between. The V gene's germline CDR1 is MNHEY and CDR2 SVGAGI. The CDR3 contains 14 residues. CDR3 region: CASSLLRGVHEQYF. The CDR3 nucleotides are TGTGCCAGCAGTCTCCTTAGGGGTGTCCACGAGCAGTACTTC.

The J gene is TRBJ2-1, the V gene TRBV6-5; 9 bases match TRBD2. Germline V gives CDR1 MNHEY, CDR2 SVGAGI. This CDR3 region has 14 residues. The trim removed 6 bases at V and 10 bases at J, leaving 10 bases unmatched. The CDR3 DNA reads TGTGCCAGCAGCCGTAGCGGGAGCACGTGGGAGCAGTTCTTC. Its protein is CASSRSGSTWEQFF.

The chain couples TRBV11-2 to TRBJ2-7; possibly TRBD2 for D (5 bases). The CDR3 has 14 residues. In germline, CDR1 is SGHAT, CDR2 FQNNGV. V dropped 2 bases and J dropped 4 bases, with 12 bases sitting between them. The CDR3 DNA follows: TGTGCCAGCAGCTTATATAGTGGACTTTACGAGCAGTACTTC. This translates into CASSLYSGLYEQYF.